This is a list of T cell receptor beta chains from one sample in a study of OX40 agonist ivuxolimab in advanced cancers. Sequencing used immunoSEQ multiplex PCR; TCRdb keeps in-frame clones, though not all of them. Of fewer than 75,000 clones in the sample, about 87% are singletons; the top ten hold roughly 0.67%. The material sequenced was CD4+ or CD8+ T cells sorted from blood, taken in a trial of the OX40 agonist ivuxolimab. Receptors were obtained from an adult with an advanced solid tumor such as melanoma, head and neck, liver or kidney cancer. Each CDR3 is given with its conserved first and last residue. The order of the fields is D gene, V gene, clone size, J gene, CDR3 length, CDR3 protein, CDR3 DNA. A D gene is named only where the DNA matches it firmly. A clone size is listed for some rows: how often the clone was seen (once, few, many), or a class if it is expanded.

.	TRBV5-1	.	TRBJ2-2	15	CASSLGGVNTGELFF	TGCGCCAGCAGCTTGGGCGGGGTGAACACCGGGGAGCTGTTTTTT
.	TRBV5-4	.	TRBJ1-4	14	CASSSGRGNEKLFF	TGTGCCAGCAGCTCCGGACGAGGAAATGAAAAACTGTTTTTT
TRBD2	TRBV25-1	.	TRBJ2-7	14	CASSSGGVLREQYF	TGTGCCAGCTCTAGCGGAGGGGTCCTACGCGAGCAGTACTTC
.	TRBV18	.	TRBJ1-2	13	CASSPTVGYGYTF	TGTGCCAGCTCACCAACGGTCGGCTATGGCTACACCTTC
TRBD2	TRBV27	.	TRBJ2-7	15	CASSFGLAGGYEQYF	TGTGCCAGCAGTTTCGGTCTAGCGGGGGGATACGAGCAGTACTTC
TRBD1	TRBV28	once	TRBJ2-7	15	CASSAPGQGSYEQYF	TGTGCCAGCAGCGCTCCGGGACAGGGATCCTACGAGCAGTACTTC
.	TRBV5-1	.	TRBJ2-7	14	CASSLPIPQGLQYF	TGCGCCAGCAGCCTACCTATACCACAGGGACTGCAGTACTTC
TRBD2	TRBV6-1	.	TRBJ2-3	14	CASSAGTSPTAQYF	TGTGCCAGCAGTGCAGGGACTAGCCCTACGGCGCAGTATTTT
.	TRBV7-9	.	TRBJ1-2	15	CASSLDPAWTEGYTF	TGTGCCAGCAGCTTAGATCCCGCCTGGACGGAAGGCTACACCTTC
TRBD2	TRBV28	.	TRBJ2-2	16	CASHGGSGLNTGELFF	TGTGCCAGCCATGGTGGTAGCGGGCTGAACACCGGGGAGCTGTTTTTT
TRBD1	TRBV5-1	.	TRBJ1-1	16	CASSSNPGQANTEAFF	TGCGCCAGTAGCAGCAATCCGGGACAGGCGAACACTGAAGCTTTCTTT
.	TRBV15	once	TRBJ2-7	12	CATSRDEGEQYF	TGTGCCACCAGCAGAGATGAAGGCGAGCAGTACTTC
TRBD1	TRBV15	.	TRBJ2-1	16	CATSRGTGLMDNEQFF	TGTGCCACCAGCAGAGGGACAGGGTTAATGGACAATGAGCAGTTCTTC
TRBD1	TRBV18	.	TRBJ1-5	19	CASSPPAGTGGLGNQPQHF	TGTGCCAGCTCACCACCCGCGGGGACAGGGGGCTTAGGCAATCAGCCCCAGCATTTT